This T cell receptor beta chain is from a study of blood T cells in healthy people across ages. With V trimmed by 1 base and J by 2 bases, 7 bases remained unmatched. Germline CDR1 SGHDN, CDR2 FVKESK. This CDR3 is built from 16 residues. Sample-barcoded 5' priming and a J-beta primer mix drove a second PCR of roughly 6 to 12 cycles. Sequencing of every sample gave 3 million or more CDR3-containing paired-end reads. MiXCR was run by TCRdb on the 5' RACE reads, yielding one entry per CDR3 protein. Of 800,000 to 1,000,000 distinct CDR3 sequences listed, 48% are singletons. The source material was blood. This receptor was taken from a young man in good health. The genes are TRBV14 and TRBJ1-2; 7 bases match TRBD1. CDR3 loop: CASSQVYGGGNYGYTF. For the CDR3, the DNA is TGTGCCAGCAGCCAAGTCTATGGAGGGGGCAACTATGGCTACACCTTC.